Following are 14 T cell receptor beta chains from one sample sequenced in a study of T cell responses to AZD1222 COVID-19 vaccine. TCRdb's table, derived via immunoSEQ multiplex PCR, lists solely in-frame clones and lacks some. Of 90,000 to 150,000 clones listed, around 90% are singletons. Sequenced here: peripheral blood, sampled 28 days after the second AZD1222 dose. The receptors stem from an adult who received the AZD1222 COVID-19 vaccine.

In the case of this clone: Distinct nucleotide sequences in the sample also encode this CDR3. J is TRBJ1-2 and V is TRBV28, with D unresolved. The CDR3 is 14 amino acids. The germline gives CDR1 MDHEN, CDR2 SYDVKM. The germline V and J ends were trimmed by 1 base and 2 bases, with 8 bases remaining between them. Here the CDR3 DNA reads TGTGCCAGCAGTTTATCAGTAGGGAACTATGGCTACACCTTC. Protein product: CASSLSVGNYGYTF.

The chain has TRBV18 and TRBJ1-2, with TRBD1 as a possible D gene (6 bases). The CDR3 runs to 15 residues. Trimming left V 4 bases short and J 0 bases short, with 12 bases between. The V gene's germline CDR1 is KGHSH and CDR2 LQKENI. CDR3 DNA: TGTGCCAGCTCACTCGACAGGCTAACTAACTATGGCTACACCTTC. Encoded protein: CASSLDRLTNYGYTF.

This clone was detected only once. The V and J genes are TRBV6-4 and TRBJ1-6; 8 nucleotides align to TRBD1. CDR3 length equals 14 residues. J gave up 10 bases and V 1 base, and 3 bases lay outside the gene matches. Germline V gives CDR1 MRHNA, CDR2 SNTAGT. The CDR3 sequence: CASSDFGTGSPLHF. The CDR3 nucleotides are TGTGCCAGCAGTGACTTTGGGACAGGATCACCCCTCCACTTT.

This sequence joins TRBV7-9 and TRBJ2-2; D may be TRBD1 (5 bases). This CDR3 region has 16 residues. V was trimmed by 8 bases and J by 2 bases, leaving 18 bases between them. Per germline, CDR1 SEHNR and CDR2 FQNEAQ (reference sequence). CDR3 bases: TGTGCCAGCCCCCTAGGGGCCTGGGAAAACACCGGGGAGCTGTTTTTT. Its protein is CASPLGAWENTGELFF.

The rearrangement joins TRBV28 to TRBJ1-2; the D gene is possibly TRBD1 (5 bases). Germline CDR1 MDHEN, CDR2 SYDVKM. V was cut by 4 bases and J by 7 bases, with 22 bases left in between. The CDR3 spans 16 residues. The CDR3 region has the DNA TGTGCCAGCAGTTCCCCGGGGCCCCGTAGGGGTATTGGCTACACCTTC. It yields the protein CASSSPGPRRGIGYTF.

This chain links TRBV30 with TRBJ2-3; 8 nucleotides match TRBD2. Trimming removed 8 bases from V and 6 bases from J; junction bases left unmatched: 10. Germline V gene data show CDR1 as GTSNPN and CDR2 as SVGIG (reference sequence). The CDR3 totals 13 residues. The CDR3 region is CARNRGGPDTQYF. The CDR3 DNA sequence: TGTGCCAGGAACCGGGGGGGGCCGGATACGCAGTATTTT.

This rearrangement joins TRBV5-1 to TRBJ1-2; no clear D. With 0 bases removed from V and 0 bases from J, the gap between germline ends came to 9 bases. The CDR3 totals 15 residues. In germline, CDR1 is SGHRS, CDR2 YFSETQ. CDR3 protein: CASSLGATANYGYTF. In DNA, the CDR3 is TGCGCCAGCAGCTTGGGGGCAACAGCTAACTATGGCTACACCTTC.

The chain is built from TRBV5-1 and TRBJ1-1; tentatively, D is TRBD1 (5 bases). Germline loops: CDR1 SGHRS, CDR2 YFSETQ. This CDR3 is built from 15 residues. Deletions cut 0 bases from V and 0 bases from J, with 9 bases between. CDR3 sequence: CASSLAAGLNTEAFF. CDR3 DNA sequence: TGCGCCAGCAGCTTGGCCGCAGGGTTGAACACTGAAGCTTTCTTT. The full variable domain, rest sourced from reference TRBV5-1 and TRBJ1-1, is KAGVTQTPRYLIKTRGQQVTLSCSPISGHRSVSWYQQTPGQGLQFLFEYFSETQRNKGNFPGRFSGRQFSNSRSEMNVSTLELGDSALYLCASSLAAGLNTEAFFGQGTRLTVV.

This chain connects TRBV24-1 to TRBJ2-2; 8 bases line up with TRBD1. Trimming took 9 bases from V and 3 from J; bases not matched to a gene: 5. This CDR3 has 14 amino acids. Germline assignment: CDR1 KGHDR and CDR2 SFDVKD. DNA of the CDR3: TGTGCCACCGCAGGGGGCGTGGACACCGGGGAGCTGTTTTTT. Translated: CATAGGVDTGELFF.

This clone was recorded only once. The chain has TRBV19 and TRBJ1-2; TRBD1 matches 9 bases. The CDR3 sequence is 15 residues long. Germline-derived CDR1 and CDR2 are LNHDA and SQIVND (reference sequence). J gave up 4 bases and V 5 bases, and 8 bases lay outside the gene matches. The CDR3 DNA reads TGTGCCAGTAGTTCCGGACAGGGGATATTCTATGGCTACACCTTC. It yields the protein CASSSGQGIFYGYTF.

The CDR3 loop reads CASSPGTSTDTQYF. The DNA for the CDR3 is TGTGCCAGCAGCCCTGGGACTAGCACAGATACGCAGTATTTT. The chain uses TRBV7-3 and TRBJ2-3; D possibly corresponds to TRBD2 (6 bases). The CDR3 is 14 amino acids. V was pared by 5 bases and J by 0 bases, with 9 bases between. Germline V lookup: CDR1 SGHTA, CDR2 FQGTGA.

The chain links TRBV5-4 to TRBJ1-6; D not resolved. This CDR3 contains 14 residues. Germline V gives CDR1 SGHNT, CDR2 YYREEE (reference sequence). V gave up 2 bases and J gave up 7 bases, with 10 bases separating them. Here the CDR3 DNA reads TGTGCCAGCAGCTTCGGACGGACGAATTCACCCCTCCACTTT. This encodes CASSFGRTNSPLHF.

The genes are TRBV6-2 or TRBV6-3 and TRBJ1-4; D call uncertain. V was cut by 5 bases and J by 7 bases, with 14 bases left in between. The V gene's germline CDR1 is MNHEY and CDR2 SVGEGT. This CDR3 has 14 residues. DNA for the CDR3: TGTGCCAGCAGTCCCAAGGAGGCGAGTGAAAAACTGTTTTTT. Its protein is CASSPKEASEKLFF.

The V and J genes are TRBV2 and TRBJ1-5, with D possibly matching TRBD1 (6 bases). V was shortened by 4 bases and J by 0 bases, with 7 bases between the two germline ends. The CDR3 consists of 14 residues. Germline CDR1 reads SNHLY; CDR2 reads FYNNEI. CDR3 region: CASSAGASNQPQHF. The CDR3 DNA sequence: TGTGCCAGCAGTGCAGGGGCTAGCAATCAGCCCCAGCATTTT. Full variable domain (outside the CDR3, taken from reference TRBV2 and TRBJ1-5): EPEVTQTPSHQVTQMGQEVILRCVPISNHLYFYWYRQILGQKVEFLVSFYNNEISEKSEIFDDQFSVERPDGSNFTLKIRSTKLEDSAMYFCASSAGASNQPQHFGDGTRLSIL.